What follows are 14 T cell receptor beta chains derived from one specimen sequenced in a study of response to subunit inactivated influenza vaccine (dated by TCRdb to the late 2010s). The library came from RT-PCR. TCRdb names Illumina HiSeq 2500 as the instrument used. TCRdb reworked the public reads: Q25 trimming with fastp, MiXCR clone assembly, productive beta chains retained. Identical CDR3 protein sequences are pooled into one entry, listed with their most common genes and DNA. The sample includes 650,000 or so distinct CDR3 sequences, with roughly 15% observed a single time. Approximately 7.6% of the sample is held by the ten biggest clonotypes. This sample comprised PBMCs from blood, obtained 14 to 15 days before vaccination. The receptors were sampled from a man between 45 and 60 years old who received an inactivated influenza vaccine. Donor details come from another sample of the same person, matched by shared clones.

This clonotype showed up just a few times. CDR3 loop: CSVHTRDRAALETQYF. The CDR3 region has the DNA TGCAGCGTCCACACCCGGGACAGGGCGGCGTTGGAGACCCAGTACTTC. The V and J genes are TRBV29-1 and TRBJ2-5, with 9 bases lining up with TRBD1. V shed 6 bases and J 5 bases; nucleotides not matched to a gene: 16. This CDR3 contains 16 residues. CDR1 and CDR2 from the germline V gene are SQVTM and ANQGSEA.

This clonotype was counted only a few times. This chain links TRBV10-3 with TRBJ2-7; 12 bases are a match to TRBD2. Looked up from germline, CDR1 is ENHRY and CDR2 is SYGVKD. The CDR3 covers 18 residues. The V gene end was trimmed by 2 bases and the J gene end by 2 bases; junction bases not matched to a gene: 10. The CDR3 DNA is TGTGCCATCAGTGAGCCGAAGGGGGGACTAGCGGGTCCCTACGAGCAGTACTTC. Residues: CAISEPKGGLAGPYEQYF.

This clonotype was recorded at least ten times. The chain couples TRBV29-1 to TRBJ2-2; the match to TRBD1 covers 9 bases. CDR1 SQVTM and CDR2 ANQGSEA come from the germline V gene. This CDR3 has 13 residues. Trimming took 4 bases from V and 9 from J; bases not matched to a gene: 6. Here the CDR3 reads CSVGGTGLRELFF. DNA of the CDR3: TGCAGCGTTGGTGGGACAGGGCTAAGGGAGCTGTTTTTT.

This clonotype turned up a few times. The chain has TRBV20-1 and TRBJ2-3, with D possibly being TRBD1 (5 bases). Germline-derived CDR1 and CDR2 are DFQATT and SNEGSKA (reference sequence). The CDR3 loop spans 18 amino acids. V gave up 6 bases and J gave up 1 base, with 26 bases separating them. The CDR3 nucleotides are TGCAGTGCCCAAGTTCGGCAGGGTGAACGAGGAGGCACAGATACGCAGTATTTT. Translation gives CSAQVRQGERGGTDTQYF.

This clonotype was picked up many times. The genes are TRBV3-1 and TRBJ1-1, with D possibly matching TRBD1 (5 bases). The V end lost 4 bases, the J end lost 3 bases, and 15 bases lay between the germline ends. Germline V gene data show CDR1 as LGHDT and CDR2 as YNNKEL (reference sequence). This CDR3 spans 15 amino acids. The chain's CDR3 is CASSPIGGADTEAFF. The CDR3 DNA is TGTGCCAGCAGCCCGATCGGAGGGGCTGACACTGAAGCTTTCTTT.

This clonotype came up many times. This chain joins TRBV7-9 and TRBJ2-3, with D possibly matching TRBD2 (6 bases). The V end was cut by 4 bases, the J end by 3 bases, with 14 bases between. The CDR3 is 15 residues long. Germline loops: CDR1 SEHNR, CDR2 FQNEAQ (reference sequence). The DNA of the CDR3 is TGTGCCAGCAGCTCCCAAGCGGGTCGGACAGATACGCAGTATTTT. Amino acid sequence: CASSSQAGRTDTQYF.

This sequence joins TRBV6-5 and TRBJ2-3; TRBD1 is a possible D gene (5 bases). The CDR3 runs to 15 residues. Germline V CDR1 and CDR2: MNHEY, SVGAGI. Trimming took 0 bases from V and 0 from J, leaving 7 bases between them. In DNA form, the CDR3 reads TGTGCCAGCAGTTACTCGGGGCCGAGCACAGATACGCAGTATTTT. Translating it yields CASSYSGPSTDTQYF.

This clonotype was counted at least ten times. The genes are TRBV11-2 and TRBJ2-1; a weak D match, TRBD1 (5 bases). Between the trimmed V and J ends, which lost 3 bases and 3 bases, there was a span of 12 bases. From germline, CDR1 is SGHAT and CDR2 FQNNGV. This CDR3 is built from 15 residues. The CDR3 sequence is CASSFQGSYYNEQFF. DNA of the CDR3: TGTGCCAGCAGCTTCCAGGGTTCCTACTACAATGAGCAGTTCTTC.

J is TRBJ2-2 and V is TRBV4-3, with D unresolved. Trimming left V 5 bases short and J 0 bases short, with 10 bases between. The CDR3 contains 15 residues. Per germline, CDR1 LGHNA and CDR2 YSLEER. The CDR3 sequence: CASSSRKTNTGELFF. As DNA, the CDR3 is TGCGCCAGCAGCTCTCGGAAGACGAACACCGGGGAGCTGTTTTTT.

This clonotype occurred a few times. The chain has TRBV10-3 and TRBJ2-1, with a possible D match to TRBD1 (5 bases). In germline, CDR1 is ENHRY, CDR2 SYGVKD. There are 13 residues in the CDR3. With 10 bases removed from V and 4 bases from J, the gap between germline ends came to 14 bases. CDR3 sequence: CATIEPGYNEQFF. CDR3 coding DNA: TGTGCCACGATAGAACCAGGGTACAATGAGCAGTTCTTC.

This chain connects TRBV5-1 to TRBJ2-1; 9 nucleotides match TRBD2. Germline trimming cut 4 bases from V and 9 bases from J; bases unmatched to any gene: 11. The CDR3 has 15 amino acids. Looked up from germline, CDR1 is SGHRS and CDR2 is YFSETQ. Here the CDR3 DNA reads TGCGCCAGCAGCCCGGGGGAGACTAGCGGCGTTGAGCAGTTCTTC. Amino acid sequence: CASSPGETSGVEQFF.

CDR3 DNA: TGTGCCAGCAGTTACTCCCCAGCGGACAGACTCTCAGGGCAGCCCCAGCATTTT. It encodes CASSYSPADRLSGQPQHF. The chain carries TRBV6-2 or TRBV6-3 and TRBJ1-5; tentatively, D is TRBD1 (6 bases). The CDR3 is made up of 18 amino acids. V was clipped by 0 bases and J by 7 bases, with 22 bases between them. Per germline, CDR1 MNHEY and CDR2 SVGEGT.

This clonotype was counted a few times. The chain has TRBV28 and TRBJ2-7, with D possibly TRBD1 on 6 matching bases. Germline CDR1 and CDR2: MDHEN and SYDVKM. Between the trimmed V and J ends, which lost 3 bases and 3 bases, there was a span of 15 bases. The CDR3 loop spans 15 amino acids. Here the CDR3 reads CASSFGLTGVYEQYF. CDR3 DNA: TGTGCCAGCAGTTTTGGTCTGACAGGAGTCTACGAGCAGTACTTC.

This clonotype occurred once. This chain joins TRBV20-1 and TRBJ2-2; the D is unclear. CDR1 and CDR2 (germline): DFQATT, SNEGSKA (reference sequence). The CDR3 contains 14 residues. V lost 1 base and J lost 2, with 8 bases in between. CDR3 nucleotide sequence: TGCAGTGCTAGAGGATTTACCAACACCGGGGAGCTGTTTTTT. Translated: CSARGFTNTGELFF.